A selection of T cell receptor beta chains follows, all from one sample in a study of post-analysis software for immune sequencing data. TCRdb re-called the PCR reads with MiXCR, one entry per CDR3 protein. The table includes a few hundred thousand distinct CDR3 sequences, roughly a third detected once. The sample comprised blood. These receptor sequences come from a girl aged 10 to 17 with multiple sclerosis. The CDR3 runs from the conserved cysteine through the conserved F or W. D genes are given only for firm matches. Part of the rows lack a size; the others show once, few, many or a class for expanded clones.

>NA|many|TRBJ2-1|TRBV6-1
TGTGCCAGCAGTGGAGACCCCGCGGACAGATACAATGAGCAGTTCTTC
CASSGDPADRYNEQFF
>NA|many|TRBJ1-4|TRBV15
TGTGCCACCAGCAGAGAGGACCTTGTGGGCGAAAAACTGTTTTTT
CATSREDLVGEKLFF
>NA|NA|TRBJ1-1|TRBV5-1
TGCGCCAGCAGCTCGCTCGGGCAGACGAACACTGAAGCTTTCTTT
CASSSLGQTNTEAFF
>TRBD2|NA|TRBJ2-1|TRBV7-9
TGTGCCAGCAGCTCCGGACTAGCGGGGGGCCTACTTAGCTCCTACAATGAGCAGTTCTTC
CASSSGLAGGLLSSYNEQFF
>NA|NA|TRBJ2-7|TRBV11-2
TGTGCCAGCAGCTTAGCGGCGGGGGAGCAGTACTTC
CASSLAAGEQYF
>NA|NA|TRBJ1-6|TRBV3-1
TGTGCCAGCAGCCAAGATCTTGCGGCAGGGAGATCACCCCCCCACTTT
CASSQDLAAGRSPPHF
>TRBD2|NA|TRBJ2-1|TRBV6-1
TGTGCCAGCAGAGACATGGGAGGAGTAGCGGGAGTGGGTGAGCAGTTCTTC
CASRDMGGVAGVGEQFF
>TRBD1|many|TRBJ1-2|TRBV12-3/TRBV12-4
TGTGCCAGCCGAGGACAGGGGGCATCTAACTATGGCTACACCTTC
CASRGQGASNYGYTF
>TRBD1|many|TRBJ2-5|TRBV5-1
TGCGCCAGCAGCCACGCCGGGACAGGGACCCAAGAGACCCAGTACTTC
CASSHAGTGTQETQYF
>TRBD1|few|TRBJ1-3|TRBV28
TGTGCCAGCACATCTGACAGGGTGTTTTCTGGAAACACCATATATTTT
CASTSDRVFSGNTIYF